These T cell receptor beta chains were read from a single sample in a study of CD8 T cells in ankylosing spondylitis. TCRdb independently ran MiXCR on the 5' RACE reads; one entry per CDR3 protein. This sample has about 140,000 distinct CDR3 sequences; 7% to 9% occur once, and the top ten carry more than 7%. The specimen was synovial fluid, either unsorted or a sorted T cell fraction (not recorded which). The receptors here all came from a male donor with ankylosing spondylitis. Each CDR3 is given with its conserved first and last residue. A D gene is named only where the DNA matches it firmly. Not every row has a clone size; where given, it reads once, few, many or a size class.

D	J	V	size	DNA	CDR3
.	TRBJ1-1	TRBV5-6	few	TGTGCCAGCAGCTCTTCGGGGGGCGGGAACACTGAAGCTTTCTTT	CASSSSGGGNTEAFF
TRBD1	TRBJ2-3	TRBV20-1	many	TGCAGTGCTTTGGACAGGGGCACAGATACGCAGTATTTT	CSALDRGTDTQYF
.	TRBJ1-5	TRBV12-3/TRBV12-4	few	TGTGCCAGCAGTCCCGGACAGATCACTAATCAGCCCCAGCATTTT	CASSPGQITNQPQHF
.	TRBJ2-3	TRBV30	once	TGTGCCTGGAGGCCTACTAACGGAGATACGCAGTATTTT	CAWRPTNGDTQYF
.	TRBJ2-6	TRBV29-1	many	TGCAGCAGTCGTAGTGGGGCCAACGTCCTGACTTTC	CSSRSGANVLTF
TRBD2	TRBJ2-1	TRBV5-1	many	TGCGCCAGCAGCCCGACTAGCGGGACGTACAATGAGCAGTTCTTC	CASSPTSGTYNEQFF
.	TRBJ2-3	TRBV7-2	many	TGTGCCAGCAGGCCAGGATGGAGCACAGATACGCAGTATTTT	CASRPGWSTDTQYF
TRBD2	TRBJ2-7	TRBV5-1	many	TGCGCCAGCAGCTTGGGGACTAGGAACGAGCAGTACTTC	CASSLGTRNEQYF
.	TRBJ1-1	TRBV28	.	TGTGCCAGCAGTTCCCAGAAGAAGGGGGATCGGACTGAAGCTTTCTTT	CASSSQKKGDRTEAFF
TRBD1	TRBJ2-7	TRBV12-3/TRBV12-4	many	TGTGCCAGCAGTTTCCGGGACAGGGATTACGAGCAGTACTTC	CASSFRDRDYEQYF
.	TRBJ1-4	TRBV28	.	TGTGCCAGCATACGAAGACGGACAACTAATGAAAAACTGTTTTTT	CASIRRRTTNEKLFF
.	TRBJ2-1	TRBV4-3	many	TGCGCCAGCAGCCCAAGCGGACAGCTCTCCTACAATGAGCAGTTCTTC	CASSPSGQLSYNEQFF
TRBD2	TRBJ2-5	TRBV10-3	few	TGTGCCATCAGTTCGCACGGGGGGGCGGAGACCCAGTACTTC	CAISSHGGAETQYF
.	TRBJ1-2	TRBV18	.	TGTGCCAGCTCACCATATGAGGGGGAGAACTATGGCTACACCTTC	CASSPYEGENYGYTF
TRBD1	TRBJ1-3	TRBV7-9	many	TGTGCCAGCAGCTTAGGGGGGACAGGGACTGGAAACACCATATATTTT	CASSLGGTGTGNTIYF
.	TRBJ1-1	TRBV6-2/TRBV6-3	.	TGTGCCAGCAGTTACCCCGGACATGGAGCTTTCTTT	CASSYPGHGAFF
TRBD2	TRBJ2-1	TRBV28	.	TGTGCCAGCAGCCCGGTCCTAGCGGGGGGGCGAAATGAGCAGTTCTTC	CASSPVLAGGRNEQFF
TRBD2	TRBJ2-7	TRBV20-1	.	TGCAGTGCTAGACCCCGACTAGCGGGGTCCTACGAGCAGTACTTC	CSARPRLAGSYEQYF